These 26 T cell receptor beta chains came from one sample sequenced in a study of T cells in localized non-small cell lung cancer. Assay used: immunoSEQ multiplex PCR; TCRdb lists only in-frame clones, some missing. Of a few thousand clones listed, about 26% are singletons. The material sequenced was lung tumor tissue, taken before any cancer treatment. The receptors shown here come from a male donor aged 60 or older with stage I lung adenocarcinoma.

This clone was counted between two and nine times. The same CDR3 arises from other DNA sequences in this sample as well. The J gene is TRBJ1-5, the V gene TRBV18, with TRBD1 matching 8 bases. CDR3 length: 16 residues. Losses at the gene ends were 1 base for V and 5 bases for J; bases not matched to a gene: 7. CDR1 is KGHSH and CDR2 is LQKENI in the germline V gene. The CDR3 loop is CASSPLDRGPDQPQHF. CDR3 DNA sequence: TGTGCCAGCTCACCACTTGACAGGGGCCCTGATCAGCCCCAGCATTTT.

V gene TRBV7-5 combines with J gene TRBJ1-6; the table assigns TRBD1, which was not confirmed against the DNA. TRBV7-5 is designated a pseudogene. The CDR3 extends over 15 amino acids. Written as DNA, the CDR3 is TGTGCCAGCAGCTTGGGGGGACAGAGTAATTCACCCCTCCACTTT. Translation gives CASSLGGQSNSPLHF.

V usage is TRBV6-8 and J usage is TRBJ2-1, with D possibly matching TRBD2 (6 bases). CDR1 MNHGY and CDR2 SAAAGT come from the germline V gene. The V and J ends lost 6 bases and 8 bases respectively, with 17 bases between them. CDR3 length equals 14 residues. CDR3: CASRDHLASHEQFF. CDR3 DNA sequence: TGTGCCAGCAGGGACCATCTAGCGTCCCATGAGCAGTTCTTC.

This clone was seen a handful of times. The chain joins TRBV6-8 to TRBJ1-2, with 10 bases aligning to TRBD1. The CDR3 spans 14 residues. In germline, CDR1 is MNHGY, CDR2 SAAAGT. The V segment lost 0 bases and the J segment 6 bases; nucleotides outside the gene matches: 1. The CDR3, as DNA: TGTGCCAGCAGTTACTCGGGACAGGGGAATGGCTACACCTTC. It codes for CASSYSGQGNGYTF.

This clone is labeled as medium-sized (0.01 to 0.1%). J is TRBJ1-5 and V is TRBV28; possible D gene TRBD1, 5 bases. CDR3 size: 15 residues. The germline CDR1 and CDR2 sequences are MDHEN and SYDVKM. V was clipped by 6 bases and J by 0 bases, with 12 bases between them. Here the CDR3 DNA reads TGTGCCAGCAGAGAAGACAGACTTAGCAATCAGCCCCAGCATTTT. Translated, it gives CASREDRLSNQPQHF.

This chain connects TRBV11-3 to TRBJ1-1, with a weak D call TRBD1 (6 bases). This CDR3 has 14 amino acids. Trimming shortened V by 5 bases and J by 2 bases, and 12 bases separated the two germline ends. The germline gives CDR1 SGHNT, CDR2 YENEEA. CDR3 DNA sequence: TGTGCCAGCAGCCCGACAGGAATAAACACTGAAGCTTTCTTT. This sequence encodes CASSPTGINTEAFF.

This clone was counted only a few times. CDR3 in DNA: TGTGCCAGCAGCCTCTCGACAGGGGGCTATGGAGAGACCCAGTACTTC. The encoded protein is CASSLSTGGYGETQYF. The rearrangement links TRBV11-3 to TRBJ2-5; 10 bases are shared with TRBD1. V lost 5 bases to trimming and J lost 4 bases; unmatched junction nucleotides: 10. CDR3 size: 16 residues. Germline V gene data show CDR1 as SGHNT and CDR2 as YENEEA.

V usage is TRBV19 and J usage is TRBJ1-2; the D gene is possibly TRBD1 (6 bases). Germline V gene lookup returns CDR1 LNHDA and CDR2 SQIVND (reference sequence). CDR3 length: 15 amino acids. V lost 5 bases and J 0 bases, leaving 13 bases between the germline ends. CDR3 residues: CASSGWTASNYGYTF. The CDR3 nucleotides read TGTGCCAGTAGTGGATGGACAGCGTCTAACTATGGCTACACCTTC.

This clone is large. The CDR3 reads CASSLLRDRSLSNYGYTF. The CDR3 nucleotides are TGTGCCAGCAGTTTACTCCGGGACAGATCTTTATCTAACTATGGCTACACCTTC. The chain has TRBV28 and TRBJ1-2, with TRBD1 matching over 7 bases. V was clipped by 2 bases and J by 0 bases; unmatched bases: 12. The germline gives CDR1 MDHEN, CDR2 SYDVKM. This CDR3 comprises 18 residues.

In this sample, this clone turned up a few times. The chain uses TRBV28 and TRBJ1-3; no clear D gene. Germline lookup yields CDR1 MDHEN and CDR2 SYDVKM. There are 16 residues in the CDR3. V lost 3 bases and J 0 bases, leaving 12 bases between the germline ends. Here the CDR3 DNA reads TGTGCCAGCAGTTTGCCCAGAATATCCTCTGGAAACACCATATATTTT. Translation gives CASSLPRISSGNTIYF.

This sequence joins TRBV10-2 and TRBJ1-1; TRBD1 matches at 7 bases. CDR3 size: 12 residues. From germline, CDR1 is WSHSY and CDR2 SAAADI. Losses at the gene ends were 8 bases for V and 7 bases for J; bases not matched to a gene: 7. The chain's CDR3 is CASQTGRGEAFF. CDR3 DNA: TGCGCCAGCCAGACAGGGAGGGGTGAAGCTTTCTTT.

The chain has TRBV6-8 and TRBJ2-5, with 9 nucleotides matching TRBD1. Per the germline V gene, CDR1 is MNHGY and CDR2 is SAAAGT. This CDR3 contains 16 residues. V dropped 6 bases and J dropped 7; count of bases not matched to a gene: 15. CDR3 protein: CASRPQTGGGQVTQYF. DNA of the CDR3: TGTGCCAGCAGACCCCAGACAGGGGGAGGTCAGGTGACCCAGTACTTC.

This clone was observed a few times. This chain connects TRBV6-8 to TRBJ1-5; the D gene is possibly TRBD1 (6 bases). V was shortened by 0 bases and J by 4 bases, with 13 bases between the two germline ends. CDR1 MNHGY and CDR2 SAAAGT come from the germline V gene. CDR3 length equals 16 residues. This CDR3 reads CASSYSSGEVNQPQHF. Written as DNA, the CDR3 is TGTGCCAGCAGTTACTCTTCAGGGGAAGTAAATCAGCCCCAGCATTTT.

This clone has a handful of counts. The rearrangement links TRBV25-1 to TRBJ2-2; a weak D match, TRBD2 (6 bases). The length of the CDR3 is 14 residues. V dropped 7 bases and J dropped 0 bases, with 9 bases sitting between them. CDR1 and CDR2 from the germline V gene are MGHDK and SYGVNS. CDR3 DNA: TGTGCCAGCACGGGAGACACGAACACCGGGGAGCTGTTTTTT. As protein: CASTGDTNTGELFF. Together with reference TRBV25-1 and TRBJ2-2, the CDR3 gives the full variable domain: EADIYQTPRYLVIGTGKKITLECSQTMGHDKMYWYQQDPGMELHLIHYSYGVNSTEKGDLSSESTVSRIRTEHFPLTLESARPSHTSQYLCASTGDTNTGELFFGEGSRLTVL.

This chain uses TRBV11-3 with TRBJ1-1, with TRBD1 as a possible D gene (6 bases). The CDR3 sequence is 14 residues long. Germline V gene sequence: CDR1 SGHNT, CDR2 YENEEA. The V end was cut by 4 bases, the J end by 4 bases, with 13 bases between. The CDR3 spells CASSYGGLGTEAFF. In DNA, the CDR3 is TGTGCCAGCAGCTACGGGGGGCTCGGCACTGAAGCTTTCTTT.

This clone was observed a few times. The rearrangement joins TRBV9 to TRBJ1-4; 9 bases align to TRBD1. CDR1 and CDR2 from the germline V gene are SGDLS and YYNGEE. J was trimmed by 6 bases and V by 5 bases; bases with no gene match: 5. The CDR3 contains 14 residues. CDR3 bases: TGTGCCAGCAGAGGGACAGGGTTCGATGAAAAACTGTTTTTT. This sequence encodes CASRGTGFDEKLFF.

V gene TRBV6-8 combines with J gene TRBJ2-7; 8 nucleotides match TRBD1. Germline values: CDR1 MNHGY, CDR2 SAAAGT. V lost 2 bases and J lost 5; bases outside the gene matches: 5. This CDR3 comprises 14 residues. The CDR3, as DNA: TGTGCCAGCAGTTACCCGGGACAGGAGGACGAGCAGTACTTC. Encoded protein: CASSYPGQEDEQYF.

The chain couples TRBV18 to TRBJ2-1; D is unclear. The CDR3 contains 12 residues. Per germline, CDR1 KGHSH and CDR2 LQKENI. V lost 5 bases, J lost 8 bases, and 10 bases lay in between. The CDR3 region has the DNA TGTGCCAGCTCATCATCCAGCGATGAGCAGTTCTTC. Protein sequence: CASSSSSDEQFF.

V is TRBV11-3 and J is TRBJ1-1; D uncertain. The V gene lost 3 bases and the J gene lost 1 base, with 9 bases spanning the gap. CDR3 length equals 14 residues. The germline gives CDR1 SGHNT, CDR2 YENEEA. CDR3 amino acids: CASSFGRRNTEAFF. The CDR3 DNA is TGTGCCAGCAGCTTCGGACGGCGGAACACTGAAGCTTTCTTT.

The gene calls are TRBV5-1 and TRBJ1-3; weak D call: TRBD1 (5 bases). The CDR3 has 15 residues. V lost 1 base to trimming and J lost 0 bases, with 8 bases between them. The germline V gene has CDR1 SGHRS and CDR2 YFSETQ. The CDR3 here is CASSLTGTSGNTIYF. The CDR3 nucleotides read TGCGCCAGCAGCTTGACAGGAACCTCTGGAAACACCATATATTTT. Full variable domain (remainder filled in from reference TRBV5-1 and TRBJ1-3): KAGVTQTPRYLIKTRGQQVTLSCSPISGHRSVSWYQQTPGQGLQFLFEYFSETQRNKGNFPGRFSGRQFSNSRSEMNVSTLELGDSALYLCASSLTGTSGNTIYFGEGSWLTVV.

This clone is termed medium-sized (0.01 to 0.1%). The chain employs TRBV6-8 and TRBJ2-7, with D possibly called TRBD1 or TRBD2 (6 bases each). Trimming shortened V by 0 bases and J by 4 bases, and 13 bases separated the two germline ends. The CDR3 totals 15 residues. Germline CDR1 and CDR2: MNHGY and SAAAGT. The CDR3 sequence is CASSYSADSGYEQYF. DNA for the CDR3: TGTGCCAGCAGTTACTCGGCGGACAGCGGGTACGAGCAGTACTTC.

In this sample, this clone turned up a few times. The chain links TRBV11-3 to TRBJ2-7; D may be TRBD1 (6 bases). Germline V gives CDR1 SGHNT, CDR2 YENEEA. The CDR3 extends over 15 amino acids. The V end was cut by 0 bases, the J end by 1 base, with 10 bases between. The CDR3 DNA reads TGTGCCAGCAGCTTAGATGGGACAAGTTCCTACGAGCAGTACGTC. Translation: CASSLDGTSSYEQYV.

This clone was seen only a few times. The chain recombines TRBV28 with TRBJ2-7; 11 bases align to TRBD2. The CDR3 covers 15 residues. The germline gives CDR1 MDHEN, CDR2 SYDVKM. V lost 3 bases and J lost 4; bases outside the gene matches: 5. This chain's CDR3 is CASSFPASGRYEQYF. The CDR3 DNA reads TGTGCCAGCAGTTTTCCGGCTAGCGGGAGGTACGAGCAGTACTTC.

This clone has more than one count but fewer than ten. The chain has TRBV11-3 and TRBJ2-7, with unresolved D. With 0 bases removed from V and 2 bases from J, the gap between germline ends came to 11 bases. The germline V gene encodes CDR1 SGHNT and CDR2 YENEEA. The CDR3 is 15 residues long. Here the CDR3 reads CASSLDPAATYEQYF. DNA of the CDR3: TGTGCCAGCAGCTTAGATCCGGCCGCGACCTACGAGCAGTACTTC.

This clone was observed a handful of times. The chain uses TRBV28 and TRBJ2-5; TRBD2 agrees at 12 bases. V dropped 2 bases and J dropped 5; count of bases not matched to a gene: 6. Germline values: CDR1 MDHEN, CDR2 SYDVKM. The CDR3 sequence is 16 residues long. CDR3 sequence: CASSLQTSGSGETQYF. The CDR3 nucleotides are TGTGCCAGCAGTTTACAGACTAGCGGGAGTGGGGAGACCCAGTACTTC.

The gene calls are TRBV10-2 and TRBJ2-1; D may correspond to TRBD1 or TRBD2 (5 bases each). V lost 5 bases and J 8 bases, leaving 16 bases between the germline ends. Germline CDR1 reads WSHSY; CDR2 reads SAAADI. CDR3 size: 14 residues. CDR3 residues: CASSRDRSSDEQFF. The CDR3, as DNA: TGCGCCAGCAGTCGGGACCGCAGTTCAGATGAGCAGTTCTTC.